This paragraph covers one T cell receptor beta chain sequence. The specificity of this receptor is unknown. One base away there is no much larger clone; base qualities are not given. Including cysteine and phenylalanine, the CDR3 has 17 amino acids. The sequence is cut down to CDR3 DNA, 51 bases in frame from base 1. Per the germline V gene (reference sequence), GTSNPN is the CDR1 and SVGIG is the CDR2. Cut back by 2 bases and 4 bases, the V and J ends lie 24 bases apart. The sample comes from a study of cytomegalovirus exposure and HLA in healthy donors (dated by TCRdb to about 2017). Broadly, across the study: According to a later analysis, one platform produced both the approximately 110 validation repertoires and the 666 repertoires of the first cohort. The study was designed to test whether signatures of past pathogen exposure could be identified by cataloging public T cell receptors. In addition to the first cohort of 666 subjects, a separate validation cohort of 130 or so different subjects was used. The study combined high-throughput TCR immunosequencing, statistical association of individual TCRs with disease status, and machine learning to predict cytomegalovirus infection status. The investigation overall reported the following: The authors suggested that the approach could potentially be generalized to other disease states and immunological phenotypes. A later analysis had no HLA typing for the validation cohort, so co-occurrence there was scored across all 110 or so repertoires. While some public TCRs were present in many individuals, most TCR sequences turned up only very rarely across donors. Of the cluster scores, around 95% were above 0 in a later analysis, which found that TCRs clustered in the first cohort also tended to co-occur in the approximately 130 validation repertoires. The classifier was reported to diagnose cytomegalovirus status with high specificity and sensitivity in both the original cohort and the validation cohort. A total of 164 TCR beta chains were listed by the study as associated with cytomegalovirus. In vitro tests confirmed that three of the cytomegalovirus-associated TCR beta chains recognize cytomegalovirus antigens.

The donors were included in the validation cohort of over a hundred subjects, a group kept apart from the approximately 690-subject first cohort. The method behind the library was the immunoSEQ multiplex PCR assay. Per the authors' processing: A statistical classification framework was developed to diagnose cytomegalovirus status using the catalog of TCR beta chain sequences. The table comes from immuneACCESS by way of TCRdb, which keeps in-frame sequences with V and J called. Part of the clones is missing from these tables; in studies checked, under half for an unresolved V gene and the rest for unknown reasons. The V and J calls and clone size come from that table; D and trimming were worked out from the DNA. Within this sample are about 240,000 clones, with about 86% of them counted one time only. Clones ranked in the top ten supply around 1.2% of the sample.

The rearranged segments are TRBV30 and TRBJ2-7, and the D gene may be TRBD1, 7 bases matching. Input material: PBMCs. The receptor was derived from a woman aged 25-40 years in good health and CMV-seropositive. The sequence in DNA is TGTGCCTGGAGTCCTACCCGGGGGAAGGGGGCTATTTACGAGCAGTACTTC. The resulting protein is CAWSPTRGKGAIYEQYF.